Only one count was recorded for the clone carrying this T cell receptor (beta chain). This entry belongs to a study of blood T cell repertoires in COVID-19. Study-wide context: The study drew acute and convalescent COVID-19 samples from the United States, Italy and Spain.

Generated by immunoSEQ multiplex PCR, the TCRdb table keeps only in-frame clones and is missing some. The data show 70,000 to 90,000 clones, around 85% seen once. The V gene lost 2 bases and the J gene lost 1 base, with 6 bases spanning the gap. This CDR3 comprises 13 residues. Germline CDR1 and CDR2: SGHRS and YFSETQ. The sample consisted of peripheral blood. The chain uses TRBV5-1 and TRBJ1-1, with a weak D call TRBD1 (6 bases). The receptor was isolated from a man aged 70-80 years with acute or convalescent COVID-19. The CDR3 nucleotides are TGCGCCAGCAGCTTACAGGGGAACACTGAAGCTTTCTTT. It yields the protein CASSLQGNTEAFF.